This TCR beta chain originates from a study of blood T cell repertoires in COVID-19. Study background: Acute and convalescent COVID-19 samples came from the United States, Italy and Spain. T cells, B-cell-depleted T cells, or PBMCs provided the cDNA or gDNA that served as material.

Trimming cost V 1 base and J 0 bases, with 10 bases left between them. Looked up from germline, CDR1 is SGHAT and CDR2 is FQNNGV. CDR3 length: 15 residues. Per the study methods: Estimates of nucleated cell counts were drawn from the amplification of reference gene primers. Clones were read by immunoSEQ multiplex PCR, and TCRdb kept only the in-frame ones, dropping some. For V, J and clone size, that table is used; D and trimming come from the DNA. The sample contains 45,000 to 60,000 clones, more than 90% of which appear only once. The chain uses TRBV11-2 and TRBJ2-7; no definite D call. This TCR derives from a man in his fifties or sixties with acute or convalescent COVID-19. Sequenced sample: peripheral blood. Written as DNA, the CDR3 is TGTGCCAGCAGCTTAGGCGCTACCCCCTCCTACGAGCAGTACTTC. Amino acids: CASSLGATPSYEQYF.